These 9 T cell receptor beta chains share one sample of origin, sequenced in a study of cytomegalovirus exposure and HLA in healthy donors. PCR used 60 Vbeta primers and 13 Jbeta primers. Data came from immunoSEQ multiplex PCR; TCRdb stores just in-frame clones and leaves some out. The sample includes approximately 150,000 clones, over 80% of them seen just once. Sequenced: PBMCs. These receptors were collected from a male donor in good health and CMV-seronegative.

Only a few counts were recorded for this clone. This chain links TRBV5-1 with TRBJ2-2, with a tentative D call TRBD1 (6 bases). CDR3 size: 16 residues. Germline CDR1 SGHRS, CDR2 YFSETQ. V lost 0 bases to trimming and J lost 2 bases, with 11 bases between them. The CDR3 loop is CASSLVSGANTGELFF. CDR3 coding DNA: TGCGCCAGCAGCTTGGTTTCAGGGGCCAACACCGGGGAGCTGTTTTTT.

The chain couples TRBV7-8 to TRBJ2-1; 10 nucleotides match TRBD2. The J segment lost 3 bases and the V segment lost 1 base, leaving 3 bases of the junction unmatched. Germline loops: CDR1 SGHVS, CDR2 FQNEAQ. This CDR3 region has 16 residues. The CDR3 loop reads CASSLVSGRFYNEQFF. The CDR3 DNA reads TGTGCCAGCAGCTTAGTTAGCGGGAGGTTCTACAATGAGCAGTTCTTC.

The chain has TRBV28 and TRBJ1-5, with D unresolved. Trimming shortened V by 1 base and J by 2 bases, and 3 bases separated the two germline ends. CDR1 and CDR2 from the germline V gene are MDHEN and SYDVKM. This CDR3 has 13 residues. The CDR3 spells CASSLFGNQPQHF. CDR3 sequence (DNA): TGTGCCAGCAGTTTATTCGGCAATCAGCCCCAGCATTTT.

This chain uses TRBV25-1 with TRBJ1-2; D gene uncertain. Germline CDR1 and CDR2: MGHDK and SYGVNS. Between the trimmed V and J ends, which lost 1 base and 2 bases, there was a span of 11 bases. The CDR3 contains 15 residues. The CDR3 is CASSESLGGNYGYTF. Here the CDR3 DNA reads TGTGCCAGCAGTGAATCACTAGGCGGAAACTATGGCTACACCTTC.

This rearrangement joins TRBV6-6 to TRBJ2-7, with TRBD1 identical over 8 bases. Per germline, CDR1 MNHNY and CDR2 SVGAGI (reference sequence). This CDR3 spans 16 amino acids. V was clipped by 2 bases and J by 5 bases; unmatched bases: 11. The CDR3 bases are TGTGCCAGCAGTTACACAGATCCCAGGGGGCAGGACGAGCAGTACTTC. Its translation is CASSYTDPRGQDEQYF.

V is TRBV6-6 and J is TRBJ1-5; D perhaps matches TRBD1 (6 bases). The CDR3 covers 15 residues. V was clipped by 3 bases and J by 5 bases, with 14 bases between them. Germline loops: CDR1 MNHNY, CDR2 SVGAGI (reference sequence). The CDR3 nucleotides read TGTGCCAGCAGTTATACCAGGGGATTCGATCAGCCCCAGCATTTT. It encodes CASSYTRGFDQPQHF.

This clone turned up a few times. The DNA of the CDR3 is TGTGCCACCAGCAGAGAAATTCAGGGGGCGCCGGCTTTCTTT. Its protein is CATSREIQGAPAFF. The chain has TRBV15 and TRBJ1-1; the match to TRBD1 covers 8 bases. V was pared by 0 bases and J by 11 bases, with 8 bases of the junction left unmatched. The CDR3 is made up of 14 amino acids. Germline CDR1 LNHNV, CDR2 YYDKDF (reference sequence).

The gene calls are TRBV19 and TRBJ2-7, with D maybe TRBD1 (5 bases). V shed 3 bases and J shed 1 base, with 10 bases lying between them. This CDR3 comprises 14 residues. Germline V lookup: CDR1 LNHDA, CDR2 SQIVND (reference sequence). CDR3 sequence reads: CASSMKQDSYEQYF. CDR3 DNA: TGTGCCAGTAGTATGAAACAGGATTCCTACGAGCAGTACTTC.

The chain employs TRBV11-2 and TRBJ1-2, with TRBD1 identical over 8 bases. Germline CDR1 is SGHAT and CDR2 is FQNNGV. The J segment lost 3 bases and the V segment lost 4 bases, leaving 4 bases of the junction unmatched. This CDR3 has 14 residues. CDR3 in amino acids: CASSWGQVDYGYTF. In DNA form, the CDR3 reads TGTGCCAGCAGCTGGGGACAGGTTGACTATGGCTACACCTTC.